These 22 T cell receptor beta chains came from one sample sequenced in a study of T cells after yellow fever vaccination. TCRdb reanalysed the 5' RACE reads using MiXCR and keeps one entry per CDR3 protein. The sample carries a few hundred thousand distinct CDR3 sequences, approximately 6.3% recorded once. The sample here was CD4+ T cells sorted from PBMCs, taken on the day of the yellow fever booster vaccination. The receptors derive from a man aged 30 to 45 who received the YFV17D yellow fever vaccine.

This rearrangement joins TRBV20-1 to TRBJ1-2, with a weak D call TRBD1 (5 bases). Trimming left V 4 bases short and J 6 bases short, with 9 bases between. CDR3 length equals 11 residues. From germline, CDR1 is DFQATT and CDR2 SNEGSKA (reference sequence). The CDR3 loop is CSAMDTDGYTF. The CDR3 DNA sequence: TGCAGTGCTATGGACACGGATGGCTACACCTTC.

This chain connects TRBV20-1 to TRBJ2-5; no definite D call. V lost 6 bases to trimming and J lost 1 base, with 6 bases between them. The CDR3 extends over 11 amino acids. Germline assignment: CDR1 DFQATT and CDR2 SNEGSKA (reference sequence). Here the CDR3 DNA reads TGCAGTGCGGCAGGCCAAGAGACCCAGTACTTC. Translation gives CSAAGQETQYF.

This sequence joins TRBV5-1 and TRBJ2-2, with TRBD2 identical over 9 bases. Trimming cost V 2 bases and J 8 bases; bases outside gene matches: 7. This CDR3 contains 15 residues. Germline CDR1 reads SGHRS; CDR2 reads YFSETQ. CDR3 nucleotides: TGCGCCAGCAGCTTCTCCCTAGCGGGGTCGGGGGAGCTGTTTTTT. It is translated as CASSFSLAGSGELFF.

This chain joins TRBV5-1 and TRBJ1-1; D possibly corresponds to TRBD1 (6 bases). Trimming cost V 2 bases and J 7 bases, with 12 bases left between them. Germline V gene sequence: CDR1 SGHRS, CDR2 YFSETQ. This CDR3 has 13 amino acids. The CDR3 region has the DNA TGCGCCAGCAGCTTAGCGGACAGAGTTGAAGCTTTCTTT. Its protein is CASSLADRVEAFF.

This clonotype occurred many times. V usage is TRBV25-1 and J usage is TRBJ1-2, with 7 bases aligning to TRBD1. The CDR3 consists of 13 residues. Per germline, CDR1 MGHDK and CDR2 SYGVNS. The V segment lost 2 bases and the J segment 10 bases; nucleotides outside the gene matches: 7. CDR3 residues: CASSEAGQRIYTF. CDR3 DNA: TGTGCCAGCAGTGAAGCGGGACAGCGAATCTACACCTTC.

This clonotype has ten or more counts. The gene calls are TRBV28 and TRBJ2-7; 8 nucleotides align to TRBD2. The V and J ends lost 5 bases and 1 base, in that order; junction bases with no gene match: 4. Germline CDR1 and CDR2: MDHEN and SYDVKM. This CDR3 comprises 14 residues. The CDR3 loop is CASSQTSGSYEQYF. As DNA, the CDR3 is TGTGCCAGCAGTCAAACTAGCGGATCCTACGAGCAGTACTTC.

This clonotype was recorded a few times. The V gene is TRBV19, the J gene TRBJ1-3, with D possibly being TRBD1 (5 bases). The CDR3 loop spans 14 amino acids. The V end was cut by 3 bases, the J end by 4 bases, with 10 bases between. The germline gives CDR1 LNHDA, CDR2 SQIVND (reference sequence). DNA for the CDR3: TGTGCCAGTAGTATCGGGGGAACCGGAAACACCATATATTTT. Its protein is CASSIGGTGNTIYF.

The V and J genes are TRBV7-8 and TRBJ2-3; D not resolved. The CDR3 runs 15 residues. The ends were cut back, 4 bases at V and 4 bases at J, with 15 bases in the middle. Germline V gene data show CDR1 as SGHVS and CDR2 as FQNEAQ. The CDR3 loop is CASSYQDPASDTQYF. In nucleotides, the CDR3 is TGTGCCAGCAGCTACCAAGACCCCGCGTCAGATACGCAGTATTTT.

This clonotype was picked up a small number of times. V usage is TRBV4-3 and J usage is TRBJ1-2; the D is unclear. The CDR3 totals 12 residues. Trimming removed 3 bases at V and 2 bases at J, with 4 bases between. Germline V gene lookup returns CDR1 LGHNA and CDR2 YSLEER. The CDR3 DNA sequence: TGCGCCAGCAGCCATAGGAACTATGGCTACACCTTC. It yields the protein CASSHRNYGYTF.

J is TRBJ2-1 and V is TRBV15, with D possibly matching TRBD1 (6 bases). Germline V gives CDR1 LNHNV, CDR2 YYDKDF (reference sequence). Trimming removed 1 base from V and 8 bases from J, with 18 bases in between. CDR3 length: 16 residues. In DNA form, the CDR3 reads TGTGCCACCAGCAGAGGTGTGGGAGAGGGGGAAGATGAGCAGTTCTTC. Protein product: CATSRGVGEGEDEQFF.

About this clonotype itself: An end of the junction does not agree with germline; a read error may underlie this. V usage is TRBV20-1 and J usage is TRBJ2-4; 7 positions match TRBD2. This CDR3 has 15 amino acids. Germline V gives CDR1 DFQATT, CDR2 SNEGSKA (reference sequence). CDR3 loop: CSARDGAGANNIQYF. CDR3 in DNA: TGCAGTGCTAGAGATGGGGCGGGAGCCAACAACATTCAGTACTTC.

With respect to this clonotype: A read error may account for a junction end that differs from germline. The chain links TRBV28 to TRBJ2-7; D is tentatively TRBD1 or TRBD2 (7 bases each). CDR1 and CDR2 (germline): MDHEN, SYDVKM. This CDR3 region has 12 residues. In nucleotides, the CDR3 is TGTGCCAGCAGCCTCGGGACAGTTTGGGGGGGTTTC. Protein: CASSLGTVWGGF.

The V call is TRBV7-2, the J call TRBJ2-7; TRBD2 aligns across 11 bases. CDR3 size: 15 residues. Germline-derived CDR1 and CDR2 are SGHTA and FQGNSA. Trimming removed 4 bases from V and 3 bases from J; junction bases left unmatched: 5. The CDR3 sequence: CASSSRGTSGYEQYF. The CDR3 coding sequence is TGTGCCAGCAGCTCGCGTGGGACTAGCGGCTACGAGCAGTACTTC.

This clonotype was detected many times. This chain joins TRBV12-3 or TRBV12-4 and TRBJ1-5; D ambiguous. The CDR3 has 12 amino acids. The V end was cut by 3 bases, the J end by 7 bases, with 7 bases between. CDR3 in DNA: TGTGCCAGCAGTTTCGGGGAACAGCCCCAGCATTTT. It codes for CASSFGEQPQHF.

This clonotype was found a few times. Here the CDR3 DNA reads TGTGCCAGCAGCACTCTAGCGGGAGCCTCCGAGCAGTACTTC. It translates to CASSTLAGASEQYF. The J gene is TRBJ2-7, the V gene TRBV7-2; 10 nucleotides line up with TRBD2. This CDR3 is built from 14 residues. Germline values: CDR1 SGHTA, CDR2 FQGNSA. The V segment lost 5 bases and the J segment 6 bases; nucleotides outside the gene matches: 7.

The gene calls are TRBV7-2 and TRBJ2-1; D may be TRBD1 (5 bases). This CDR3 region has 18 residues. In germline, CDR1 is SGHTA, CDR2 FQGNSA. Trimming took 0 bases from V and 6 from J, leaving 21 bases between them. CDR3 DNA sequence: TGTGCCAGCAGCTTAGCGATGAGGAAGGTCAGGGTATTCAATGAGCAGTTCTTC. This sequence encodes CASSLAMRKVRVFNEQFF. Full variable domain (remainder filled in from reference TRBV7-2 and TRBJ2-1): GAGVSQSPSNKVTEKGKDVELRCDPISGHTALYWYRQSLGQGLEFLIYFQGNSAPDKSGLPSDRFSAERTGGSVSTLTIQRTQQEDSAVYLCASSLAMRKVRVFNEQFFGPGTRLTVL.

The CDR3 is CASSDLKRNSPLHF. The CDR3 nucleotides read TGTGCCAGCAGTGATTTAAAGCGGAATTCACCCCTCCACTTT. The chain has TRBV6-1 and TRBJ1-6; no reliable D call. Trimming cost V 3 bases and J 7 bases, with 10 bases left between them. CDR1 MNHNS and CDR2 SASEGT come from the germline V gene. This CDR3 has 14 residues.

The chain carries TRBV4-2 and TRBJ2-1; 10 bases map to TRBD1. The germline V gene has CDR1 LGHNA and CDR2 YNFKEQ. This CDR3 contains 16 residues. V dropped 0 bases and J dropped 6; count of bases not matched to a gene: 5. In DNA, the CDR3 is TGTGCCAGCAGCCAAGAGTTTCGGACAGGGGGCAATGAGCAGTTCTTC. The encoded protein is CASSQEFRTGGNEQFF.

This clonotype was observed a few times. V gene TRBV5-1 combines with J gene TRBJ2-5; D possibly corresponds to TRBD2 (5 bases). The V gene's germline CDR1 is SGHRS and CDR2 YFSETQ. CDR3 length equals 16 residues. The ends were cut back, 0 bases at V and 1 base at J, with 13 bases in the middle. The CDR3 DNA follows: TGCGCCAGCAGCTTGGTCCCAGGTCGGGGCCAAGAGACCCAGTACTTC. This gives the protein CASSLVPGRGQETQYF. Full variable domain (missing parts from reference TRBV5-1 and TRBJ2-5): KAGVTQTPRYLIKTRGQQVTLSCSPISGHRSVSWYQQTPGQGLQFLFEYFSETQRNKGNFPGRFSGRQFSNSRSEMNVSTLELGDSALYLCASSLVPGRGQETQYFGPGTRLLVL.

This clonotype has a count of ten or more. The rearrangement uses TRBV4-3 and TRBJ2-4, with D perhaps TRBD1 (5 bases). Germline assignment: CDR1 LGHNA and CDR2 YSLEER. Trimming cost V 0 bases and J 2 bases, with 8 bases left between them. The CDR3 has 15 amino acids. CDR3 residues: CASSQDGAPKNIQYF. The DNA for the CDR3 is TGCGCCAGCAGCCAAGATGGGGCCCCCAAAAACATTCAGTACTTC.

This clonotype was seen a handful of times. The rearrangement uses TRBV7-2 and TRBJ2-7; D remains ambiguous. This CDR3 region has 13 residues. Trimming removed 6 bases at V and 6 bases at J, with 15 bases between. CDR1 is SGHTA and CDR2 is FQGNSA in the germline V gene. The chain's CDR3 is CASSRGTRPEQYF. CDR3 coding DNA: TGTGCCAGCAGTCGAGGAACCCGGCCCGAGCAGTACTTC.

Many counts were recorded for this clonotype. This chain joins TRBV7-9 and TRBJ2-7, with unresolved D. Trimming removed 5 bases from V and 0 bases from J, with 14 bases in between. The CDR3 is 15 amino acids. Germline V lookup: CDR1 SEHNR, CDR2 FQNEAQ (reference sequence). Written as DNA, the CDR3 is TGTGCCAGCAGCGATCTCGGGTTATACTCCTACGAGCAGTACTTC. This sequence encodes CASSDLGLYSYEQYF. The entire variable domain, with the rest obtained from reference TRBV7-9 and TRBJ2-7, is as follows: DTGVSQNPRHKITKRGQNVTFRCDPISEHNRLYWYRQTLGQGPEFLTYFQNEAQLEKSRLLSDRFSAERPKGSFSTLEIQRTEQGDSAMYLCASSDLGLYSYEQYFGPGTRLTVT.